This T cell receptor (beta chain) was observed in a study of OX40 agonist ivuxolimab in advanced cancers. At the level of the study: Ivuxolimab, which patients received intravenously every 2 weeks, was dosed at 0.01 to 10 mg/kg. Notes on the study in general: Some of the lowest clonal expansion was seen in partial responders at 0.1-3.0 mg/kg.

Method: immunoSEQ multiplex PCR; TCRdb's copy keeps in-frame clones and lacks some. The sample records approximately 70,000 clones, 85% to 95% being singletons. Autoimmune disease history or systemic immunosuppression barred patients. Sampled blood was obtained at baseline, cycle 4 day 1, and cycle 7 day 1. The CDR3 has 14 residues. Germline CDR1 SGHAT, CDR2 FQNNGV. Worth noting for this clone: Its target is not known. Mismatch with germline at one junction end may stem from a read error.

The source material was CD4+ or CD8+ T cells sorted from blood, sampled in a trial of the OX40 agonist ivuxolimab. The TCR comes from an adult with an advanced solid tumor such as melanoma, head and neck, liver or kidney cancer. The V gene is TRBV11-2, the J gene TRBJ1-2, with D perhaps TRBD1 (6 bases). The CDR3 loop reads CASSQTTGNYGYIF. In nucleotides, the CDR3 is TGTGCCAGCAGCCAAACGACAGGAAACTATGGCTACATCTTC. Supplemented by reference TRBV11-2 and TRBJ1-2, the full variable domain reads EAGVAQSPRYKIIEKRQSVAFWCNPISGHATLYWYQQILGQGPKLLIQFQNNGVVDDSQLPKDRFSAERLKGVDSTLKIQPAKLEDSAVYLCASSQTTGNYGYIFGSGTRLTVV.